Below are 11 T cell receptor beta chains sequenced from a single sample in a study of T cell changes during pregnancy in multiple sclerosis. Produced via immunoSEQ multiplex PCR; TCRdb's table is partial and in-frame only. Among approximately 97,000 clones listed, roughly nine tenths were seen once. The material was peripheral blood, obtained after pregnancy. The source is a female donor in good health, enrolled as a control in a pregnancy study.

This clone is a singleton in its sample. CDR3 in amino acids: CASTIPGQGPLHF. DNA of the CDR3: TGTGCCAGTACCATTCCGGGACAGGGTCCCCTCCACTTT. The rearrangement uses TRBV19 and TRBJ1-6, with 9 positions matching TRBD1. CDR1 and CDR2 (germline): LNHDA, SQIVND (reference sequence). The CDR3 loop spans 13 amino acids. Trimming took 7 bases from V and 13 from J; bases not matched to a gene: 8.

The chain recombines TRBV27 with TRBJ2-5; 7 positions match TRBD1. The CDR3 is 14 amino acids. After removal of 5 bases from V and 5 bases from J, the junction contained 8 bases not matched to a gene. In germline, CDR1 is MNHEY, CDR2 SMNVEV (reference sequence). In DNA, the CDR3 is TGTGCCAGCAGTCCTCGAGGCAGGGGGGAGACCCAGTACTTC. Amino acid sequence: CASSPRGRGETQYF.

The gene calls are TRBV29-1 and TRBJ2-5; TRBD1 might be the D (5 bases). Germline V gene sequence: CDR1 SQVTM, CDR2 ANQGSEA. The V and J ends lost 4 bases and 5 bases respectively, with 11 bases between them. CDR3 length equals 12 residues. The CDR3 nucleotides read TGCAGCGTTGGGGGCTCCGGGGAGACCCAGTACTTC. Protein sequence: CSVGGSGETQYF.

V and J are TRBV4-3 and TRBJ1-2, with 10 bases fitting TRBD1. Germline assignment: CDR1 LGHNA and CDR2 YSLEER. Trimming took 1 base from V and 8 from J; bases not matched to a gene: 7. The CDR3 spans 15 residues. The CDR3 DNA follows: TGCGCCAGCAGCCAAGCGGGGACAGGGGAGTGGGGCTACACCTTC. Its translation: CASSQAGTGEWGYTF.

The chain is built from TRBV7-3 and TRBJ1-6; no definite D call. Trimming shortened V by 2 bases and J by 7 bases, and 9 bases separated the two germline ends. The CDR3 spans 14 residues. Germline loops: CDR1 SGHTA, CDR2 FQGTGA. In nucleotides, the CDR3 is TGTGCCAGCAGCTTATTTTCGTCGAATTCACCCCTCCACTTT. Residues: CASSLFSSNSPLHF.

This clone appeared a single time. This rearrangement joins TRBV6-1 to TRBJ1-1, with D possibly TRBD1 on 5 matching bases. V lost 3 bases and J lost 1, with 12 bases in between. Germline CDR1 reads MNHNS; CDR2 reads SASEGT. The CDR3 runs 15 residues. The CDR3 DNA reads TGTGCCAGCAGTGAGTCGGGCGGGGCGAACACTGAAGCTTTCTTT. It is translated as CASSESGGANTEAFF.

This chain joins TRBV7-2 and TRBJ2-7; 14 bases agree with TRBD2. Germline CDR1 and CDR2: SGHTA and FQGNSA. V lost 3 bases to trimming and J lost 4 bases; unmatched junction nucleotides: 11. The CDR3 consists of 18 residues. CDR3 sequence (DNA): TGTGCCAGCAGCTTTGGACTAGCGGGGGGCCTTATTCCTTACGAGCAGTACTTC. This translates into CASSFGLAGGLIPYEQYF.

The V gene is TRBV18, the J gene TRBJ1-3; D unclear. Trimming pared 5 bases from V and 0 bases from J, leaving 20 bases between. Germline CDR1 KGHSH, CDR2 LQKENI. The CDR3 has 18 residues. The CDR3 nucleotides read TGTGCCAGCTCAGGATGGGTCCCCCTAGACGGCTCTGGAAACACCATATATTTT. This sequence encodes CASSGWVPLDGSGNTIYF. The entire variable domain, with the rest obtained from reference TRBV18 and TRBJ1-3, is as follows: NAGVMQNPRHLVRRRGQEARLRCSPMKGHSHVYWYRQLPEEGLKFMVYLQKENIIDESGMPKERFSAEFPKEGPSILRIQQVVRGDSAAYFCASSGWVPLDGSGNTIYFGEGSWLTVV.

The chain uses TRBV5-4 and TRBJ2-5; TRBD1 matches at 7 bases. Per germline, CDR1 SGHNT and CDR2 YYREEE (reference sequence). V gave up 4 bases and J gave up 4 bases; unmatched junction bases: 10. The CDR3 extends over 15 amino acids. The CDR3: CASSVDRVPRETQYF. The CDR3 nucleotides are TGTGCCAGCAGCGTAGACAGGGTACCAAGAGAGACCCAGTACTTC.

In its sample, this clone was seen once. The rearrangement links TRBV7-2 to TRBJ2-7; D unresolved. CDR3 length: 11 amino acids. Germline CDR1 SGHTA, CDR2 FQGNSA. Trimming stripped 5 bases from V and 4 bases from J, with 6 bases between. CDR3 coding DNA: TGTGCCAGCAGCCGAGGATACGAGCAGTACTTC. It specifies CASSRGYEQYF.

The chain employs TRBV4-3 and TRBJ1-1; 8 bases map to TRBD1. From germline, CDR1 is LGHNA and CDR2 YSLEER. J gave up 5 bases and V 3 bases, and 14 bases lay outside the gene matches. This CDR3 is built from 17 residues. The CDR3 coding sequence is TGCGCCAGCAGCCACCCTGGTGACAGGGGAAAAGGGACTGAAGCTTTCTTT. Its protein is CASSHPGDRGKGTEAFF.